Sequencing of this TCR beta chain was carried out in a study of cytomegalovirus exposure and HLA in healthy donors. Study-level findings and limits: The study found most TCR sequences rare, yet found some public TCRs in many donors.

Germline V gene lookup returns CDR1 MGHDK and CDR2 SYGVNS. Between the trimmed V and J ends, which lost 6 bases and 3 bases, there was a span of 11 bases. The CDR3 runs 13 residues. The data were produced by immunoSEQ multiplex PCR, yet TCRdb's version contains in-frame clones alone and is incomplete. The sample yields approximately 230,000 clones, roughly nine tenths seen once. This clone occurred a few times. What it recognizes is unknown. The chain couples TRBV25-1 to TRBJ1-2; D may be TRBD1 (5 bases). This TCR was sampled from a man aged 18 to 35 in good health and CMV-seropositive. Specimen: PBMCs. The CDR3 nucleotides are TGTGCCAGCAGCAAAGGAGGGGACTATGGCTACACCTTC. Its translation is CASSKGGDYGYTF.